This TCR beta chain came from a study of cytomegalovirus exposure and HLA in healthy donors. Study conclusions and caveats: Associated with cytomegalovirus, according to the listing, were around 160 TCR beta chains.

This clone turned up a few times. The antigen is unknown. 13 Jbeta primers and 60 Vbeta primers were used for the PCR. Produced via immunoSEQ multiplex PCR; TCRdb's table is partial and in-frame only. The sample holds 100,000 to 150,000 clones, around 71% seen once. Germline CDR1 is SNHLY and CDR2 is FYNNEI. V was shortened by 2 bases and J by 0 bases, with 8 bases between the two germline ends. The CDR3 extends over 15 amino acids. The donors, nominally healthy at sampling, likely had unrecorded immune exposures. Sequencing used PBMCs. The rearrangement uses TRBV2 and TRBJ1-3; no definite D call. The receptor was derived from a woman aged 60-70 years in good health and CMV-seropositive. CDR3 nucleotide sequence: TGTGCCAGCAGTGAACAGGTCGGCTCTGGAAACACCATATATTTT. Translation gives CASSEQVGSGNTIYF. Full variable domain (missing parts from reference TRBV2 and TRBJ1-3): EPEVTQTPSHQVTQMGQEVILRCVPISNHLYFYWYRQILGQKVEFLVSFYNNEISEKSEIFDDQFSVERPDGSNFTLKIRSTKLEDSAMYFCASSEQVGSGNTIYFGEGSWLTVV.